A single sample gave rise to the 19 T cell receptor beta chains below, sequenced in a study of siplizumab effects on memory and regulatory T cells. Profiling relied on immunoSEQ multiplex PCR, and the TCRdb table lists in-frame clones only, not all of them. The data show approximately 94,000 clones, roughly 96% seen once. Sequenced: naive CD4+ T cells sorted from blood. The receptors derive from a human donor in good health.

This chain uses TRBV28 with TRBJ2-7; the match to TRBD1 covers 7 bases. CDR1 is MDHEN and CDR2 is SYDVKM in the germline V gene. The CDR3 has 15 residues. The J segment lost 5 bases and the V segment lost 6 bases, leaving 13 bases of the junction unmatched. CDR3 nucleotides: TGTGCCAGCAGGACCCTGACAGGGTCCGTCGACGAGCAGTACTTC. Protein: CASRTLTGSVDEQYF. The complete variable domain, with remaining parts taken from reference TRBV28 and TRBJ2-7, reads DVKVTQSSRYLVKRTGEKVFLECVQDMDHENMFWYRQDPGLGLRLIYFSYDVKMKEKGDIPEGYSVSREKKERFSLILESASTNQTSMYLCASRTLTGSVDEQYFGPGTRLTVT.

V usage is TRBV18 and J usage is TRBJ2-7, with D possibly called TRBD1 or TRBD2 (5 bases each). Trimming left V 3 bases short and J 4 bases short, with 13 bases between. CDR1 is KGHSH and CDR2 is LQKENI in the germline V gene. The CDR3 spans 14 residues. The CDR3 region has the DNA TGTGCCAGCTCACCCCGGGACCGGGGTTACGAGCAGTACTTC. This translates into CASSPRDRGYEQYF.

This chain joins TRBV4-1 and TRBJ2-1, with 12 bases that match TRBD2. This CDR3 has 16 residues. J lost 6 bases, V lost 2 bases, and 5 bases had no gene match. Germline assignment: CDR1 MGHRA and CDR2 YSYEKL. CDR3 coding DNA: TGCGCCAGCAGCCAATGGACTAGCGGGGCCTTCAATGAGCAGTTCTTC. This gives the protein CASSQWTSGAFNEQFF.

This chain links TRBV5-4 with TRBJ1-6; weak D call: TRBD1 (5 bases). The CDR3 has 15 residues. With 4 bases removed from V and 6 bases from J, the gap between germline ends came to 14 bases. Germline CDR1 reads SGHNT; CDR2 reads YYREEE (reference sequence). Here the CDR3 reads CASSAGIGGNSPLHF. The CDR3 DNA follows: TGTGCCAGCAGCGCGGGTATTGGGGGTAATTCACCCCTCCACTTT.

The rearrangement links TRBV5-1 to TRBJ2-2; 11 nucleotides align to TRBD2. This CDR3 has 15 amino acids. The V gene end was trimmed by 4 bases and the J gene end by 7 bases; junction bases not matched to a gene: 6. CDR1 is SGHRS and CDR2 is YFSETQ in the germline V gene. The CDR3 bases are TGCGCCAGCAGCCGACTAGCGGGGCATAGCGGGGAGCTGTTTTTT. Translation gives CASSRLAGHSGELFF.

V gene TRBV5-1 combines with J gene TRBJ1-1, with a weak D call TRBD1 (6 bases). The V end lost 0 bases, the J end lost 7 bases, and 13 bases lay between the germline ends. The CDR3 has 14 amino acids. Germline values: CDR1 SGHRS, CDR2 YFSETQ. The CDR3 sequence: CASSLDGGRSEAFF. CDR3 DNA sequence: TGCGCCAGCAGCTTGGATGGGGGGCGGAGTGAAGCTTTCTTT.

This clone occurred once. The J gene is TRBJ1-6, the V gene TRBV7-3, with D possibly being TRBD1 (6 bases). The V and J ends lost 2 bases and 10 bases respectively, with 12 bases between them. The CDR3 runs to 14 residues. Germline V gives CDR1 SGHTA, CDR2 FQGTGA. In DNA form, the CDR3 reads TGTGCCAGCAGCTTAGGGACATCTGGCTCACCCCTCCACTTT. As protein: CASSLGTSGSPLHF.

The genes are TRBV10-3 and TRBJ1-1; unclear D gene. Germline assignment: CDR1 ENHRY and CDR2 SYGVKD. The V and J ends lost 0 bases and 3 bases respectively, with 14 bases between them. This CDR3 has 16 amino acids. CDR3 protein: CAISESPLQSDTEAFF. In nucleotides, the CDR3 is TGTGCCATCAGTGAGTCTCCCTTACAAAGCGACACTGAAGCTTTCTTT.

The chain uses TRBV30 and TRBJ1-1, with D perhaps TRBD1 (5 bases). V was pared by 8 bases and J by 1 base, with 14 bases between. The CDR3 is 13 amino acids. The germline CDR1 and CDR2 sequences are GTSNPN and SVGIG (reference sequence). CDR3: CAGTQGRNTEAFF. The DNA of the CDR3 is TGTGCCGGGACCCAGGGCAGGAACACTGAAGCTTTCTTT.

The chain joins TRBV10-3 to TRBJ1-5; 12 positions agree with TRBD1. V gave up 0 bases and J gave up 4 bases; unmatched junction bases: 7. CDR1 ENHRY and CDR2 SYGVKD come from the germline V gene. This CDR3 comprises 18 residues. The CDR3 region is CAISESGQGASLNQPQHF. The CDR3, as DNA: TGTGCCATCAGTGAGTCGGGACAGGGGGCGAGTTTGAATCAGCCCCAGCATTTT.

The V and J genes are TRBV18 and TRBJ2-3; D gene ambiguous. Germline assignment: CDR1 KGHSH and CDR2 LQKENI. This CDR3 is 14 amino acids long. Trimming shortened V by 6 bases and J by 1 base, and 11 bases separated the two germline ends. The CDR3 region has the DNA TGTGCCAGCTCCCGAAGTGCACGCACAGATACGCAGTATTTT. Translating it yields CASSRSARTDTQYF.

V usage is TRBV10-3 and J usage is TRBJ1-1; D remains unclear. Deletions cut 9 bases from V and 6 bases from J, with 17 bases between. The CDR3 extends over 13 amino acids. From germline, CDR1 is ENHRY and CDR2 SYGVKD. The CDR3 loop reads CAMSSGLRAEAFF. The CDR3 coding sequence is TGTGCCATGTCGAGTGGTCTGAGGGCTGAAGCTTTCTTT.

The chain links TRBV6-1 to TRBJ2-4; D possibly corresponds to TRBD2 (6 bases). Deletions cut 2 bases from V and 0 bases from J, with 23 bases between. Germline values: CDR1 MNHNS, CDR2 SASEGT. The CDR3 is made up of 20 amino acids. The CDR3 nucleotides are TGTGCCAGCAGTGAAAGCTGGGAGGAGAGGGGTACTTTAGCCAAAAACATTCAGTACTTC. This gives the protein CASSESWEERGTLAKNIQYF.

The chain recombines TRBV19 with TRBJ1-1; D unresolved. Germline V gene lookup returns CDR1 LNHDA and CDR2 SQIVND (reference sequence). V lost 4 bases to trimming and J lost 0 bases, with 9 bases between them. The CDR3 covers 14 residues. Here the CDR3 DNA reads TGTGCCAGTAGTAGTCGTCCCTTGAACACTGAAGCTTTCTTT. This encodes CASSSRPLNTEAFF.

The V gene is TRBV29-1, the J gene TRBJ2-7; TRBD1 is a possible D gene (5 bases). V lost 7 bases to trimming and J lost 4 bases, with 23 bases between them. The CDR3 has 15 amino acids. Germline values: CDR1 SQVTM, CDR2 ANQGSEA. This CDR3 reads CSAWLEGAGHYEQYF. Here the CDR3 DNA reads TGCAGCGCCTGGTTGGAAGGAGCAGGGCATTACGAGCAGTACTTC.

V and J are TRBV5-6 and TRBJ2-3; 11 bases fit TRBD1. Germline trimming cut 3 bases from V and 5 bases from J; bases unmatched to any gene: 8. There are 16 residues in the CDR3. In germline, CDR1 is SGHDT, CDR2 YYEEEE. The CDR3 loop is CASSWPGQGVEDTQYF. DNA of the CDR3: TGTGCCAGCAGCTGGCCGGGACAGGGGGTTGAAGATACGCAGTATTTT.

The chain uses TRBV7-3 and TRBJ2-1; unclear D gene. V was cut by 1 base and J by 2 bases, with 6 bases left in between. The V gene's germline CDR1 is SGHTA and CDR2 FQGTGA. The CDR3 runs 14 residues. CDR3 in DNA: TGTGCCAGCAGCTTAAACCCAACCTACAATGAGCAGTTCTTC. Translation gives CASSLNPTYNEQFF.

The V call is TRBV11-2, the J call TRBJ1-6; D might be TRBD1 (5 bases). The germline CDR1 and CDR2 sequences are SGHAT and FQNNGV. The CDR3 totals 12 residues. Trimming shortened V by 3 bases and J by 10 bases, and 7 bases separated the two germline ends. This chain's CDR3 is CASSLEGSPLHF. CDR3 DNA sequence: TGTGCCAGCAGCTTGGAGGGGTCACCCCTCCACTTT.

The genes are TRBV28 and TRBJ2-7, with 10 bases fitting TRBD2. Germline V lookup: CDR1 MDHEN, CDR2 SYDVKM. Trimming at V came to 7 bases and at J to 2 bases, leaving 14 bases not matched to a gene. This CDR3 region has 17 residues. The CDR3 region has the DNA TGTGCCAGCAACCCTCGCCGGGTAGCGGGGGGAGCCTACGAGCAGTACTTC. Translating it yields CASNPRRVAGGAYEQYF.